Each of the 29 T cell receptor beta chains below was sequenced from the same sample in a study of CD8 T cells in Susac syndrome. It was with random hexamers that roughly 0.5 to 1 ug RNA was reverse transcribed. From the immunoSEQ multiplex PCR reads, TCRdb called clonotypes with MiXCR, one entry per CDR3 protein. The top ten hold 0.06% to 0.075% of the sample, which has about 300,000 distinct CDR3 sequences, about 90% seen once. The sequencing input was CD4+ T cells from PBMCs. The receptors originated from a human donor with multiple sclerosis.

The J gene is TRBJ1-1, the V gene TRBV20-1; 8 nucleotides match TRBD1. From germline, CDR1 is DFQATT and CDR2 SNEGSKA (reference sequence). Trimming removed 8 bases from V and 4 bases from J; junction bases left unmatched: 6. This CDR3 is built from 12 residues. CDR3 in DNA: TGCAGTCTTCCAGGACAGGGCACTGAAGCTTTCTTT. This translates into CSLPGQGTEAFF.

This clonotype was detected once. The rearrangement joins TRBV3-1 to TRBJ2-3, with 10 bases aligning to TRBD2. The CDR3 extends over 19 amino acids. Losses at the gene ends were 6 bases for V and 0 bases for J; bases not matched to a gene: 15. In germline, CDR1 is LGHDT, CDR2 YNNKEL (reference sequence). The CDR3 nucleotides are TGTGCCAGCAGGCCAAGTATCGGACTAGCGGACCGAAGCACAGATACGCAGTATTTT. Amino acids: CASRPSIGLADRSTDTQYF.

This chain joins TRBV6-8 and TRBJ2-1; TRBD2 is a possible D gene (5 bases). The V gene's germline CDR1 is MNHGY and CDR2 SAAAGT. CDR3 length equals 14 residues. Trimming left V 6 bases short and J 6 bases short, with 15 bases between. CDR3 DNA: TGTGCCAGCAGCCGTTTGAGGGCCGGCAATGAGCAGTTCTTC. This gives the protein CASSRLRAGNEQFF.

The chain employs TRBV4-3 and TRBJ2-2; TRBD2 matches 7 bases. This CDR3 is 17 amino acids long. Trimming took 4 bases from V and 1 from J; bases not matched to a gene: 9. The germline gives CDR1 LGHNA, CDR2 YSLEER. CDR3 in amino acids: CASSLRPAGMNTGELFF. DNA of the CDR3: TGCGCCAGCAGCCTTAGACCAGCGGGAATGAACACCGGGGAGCTGTTTTTT.

J is TRBJ2-7 and V is TRBV5-1, with TRBD1 identical over 10 bases. After removal of 4 bases from V and 7 bases from J, the junction contained 8 bases not matched to a gene. The CDR3 runs to 14 residues. Germline V gives CDR1 SGHRS, CDR2 YFSETQ. CDR3 in DNA: TGCGCCAGCAGCATCCGGGACAGGGGTGGAGAGCAGTACTTC. Its translation: CASSIRDRGGEQYF.

This clonotype was observed a few times. This chain's CDR3 is CASSLGTNNEQFF. Written as DNA, the CDR3 is TGTGCCAGCAGCTTAGGGACCAACAATGAGCAGTTCTTC. This sequence joins TRBV7-3 and TRBJ2-1; D could derive from TRBD1 or TRBD2 (5 bases each). In germline, CDR1 is SGHTA, CDR2 FQGTGA. The CDR3 loop spans 13 amino acids. V lost 2 bases to trimming and J lost 5 bases, with 7 bases between them.

This chain links TRBV18 with TRBJ2-3; D may match TRBD1 or TRBD2 (5 bases each). The CDR3 totals 14 residues. V was shortened by 2 bases and J by 4 bases, with 10 bases between the two germline ends. CDR1 is KGHSH, CDR2 LQKENI, per germline. DNA for the CDR3: TGTGCCAGCTCACCAGAGGGGTTCTCAGATACGCAGTATTTT. Amino acids: CASSPEGFSDTQYF. Together with reference TRBV18 and TRBJ2-3, the CDR3 gives the full variable domain: NAGVMQNPRHLVRRRGQEARLRCSPMKGHSHVYWYRQLPEEGLKFMVYLQKENIIDESGMPKERFSAEFPKEGPSILRIQQVVRGDSAAYFCASSPEGFSDTQYFGPGTRLTVL.

On this clonotype itself: Its ends do not fully match the called genes, so a read error is possible. The rearrangement joins TRBV20-1 to TRBJ2-7; 9 bases line up with TRBD2. Germline lookup yields CDR1 DFQATT and CDR2 SNEGSKA (reference sequence). The CDR3 extends over 14 amino acids. Written as DNA, the CDR3 is TGCAGTGCTAGAGTCGTTAGCGGGAGTGACGAGCGGTACTTC. As protein: CSARVVSGSDERYF.

This clonotype was detected only once. The chain employs TRBV28 and TRBJ1-1, with 7 bases that match TRBD1. The CDR3 extends over 16 amino acids. Germline V gene lookup returns CDR1 MDHEN and CDR2 SYDVKM. V shed 5 bases and J 4 bases; nucleotides not matched to a gene: 13. CDR3 in DNA: TGTGCCAGCAGTCCCATGACAGGGAATAGAGGCACTGAAGCTTTCTTT. Its protein is CASSPMTGNRGTEAFF.

The rearrangement links TRBV7-9 to TRBJ1-2, with unresolved D. Deletions cut 6 bases from V and 7 bases from J, with 9 bases between. CDR1 is SEHNR and CDR2 is FQNEAQ in the germline V gene (reference sequence). This CDR3 region has 11 residues. The CDR3 here is CASRTGGGYTF. The DNA of the CDR3 is TGTGCCAGCAGAACCGGAGGTGGCTACACCTTC.

The CDR3 coding sequence is TGCGCCAGCAGCTTTCTCGGACGGAGCTCCTACGAGCAGTACTTC. The encoded protein is CASSFLGRSSYEQYF. The chain couples TRBV5-1 to TRBJ2-7; no clear D. The CDR3 has 15 residues. Trimming stripped 2 bases from V and 0 bases from J, with 12 bases between. In germline, CDR1 is SGHRS, CDR2 YFSETQ.

J is TRBJ2-1 and V is TRBV29-1; TRBD2 agrees at 12 bases. Trimming at V came to 7 bases and at J to 7 bases, leaving 8 bases not matched to a gene. Germline V CDR1 and CDR2: SQVTM, ANQGSEA. The CDR3 contains 14 residues. The CDR3 loop is CSARGLAGWNEQFF. As DNA, the CDR3 is TGCAGCGCCAGGGGACTAGCGGGTTGGAATGAGCAGTTCTTC.

V usage is TRBV7-9 and J usage is TRBJ2-5; the D gene could be TRBD1 or TRBD2 (7 bases each). The V end lost 6 bases, the J end lost 5 bases, and 19 bases lay between the germline ends. CDR3 length: 15 amino acids. Looked up from germline, CDR1 is SEHNR and CDR2 is FQNEAQ (reference sequence). The chain's CDR3 is CASSQTGAREETQYF. CDR3 DNA: TGTGCCAGCAGTCAAACAGGGGCGCGGGAGGAGACCCAGTACTTC.

This chain uses TRBV2 with TRBJ1-5; D is ambiguous. V was pared by 3 bases and J by 2 bases, with 8 bases between. The CDR3 has 14 residues. The germline V gene has CDR1 SNHLY and CDR2 FYNNEI. For the CDR3, the DNA is TGTGCCAGCAGTGAGTGGGGTGGCAATCAGCCCCAGCATTTT. Encoded protein: CASSEWGGNQPQHF.

The chain uses TRBV14 and TRBJ1-6; 10 bases align to TRBD1. This CDR3 has 15 amino acids. Germline V gene lookup returns CDR1 SGHDN and CDR2 FVKESK. After removal of 3 bases from V and 10 bases from J, the junction contained 6 bases not matched to a gene. CDR3 amino acids: CASSQGQGFWSPLHF. CDR3 nucleotide sequence: TGTGCCAGCAGCCAGGGACAGGGGTTTTGGTCACCCCTCCACTTT.

The chain couples TRBV7-9 to TRBJ2-7; maybe TRBD1 (5 bases). The CDR3 covers 18 residues. The germline CDR1 and CDR2 sequences are SEHNR and FQNEAQ (reference sequence). V lost 0 bases and J lost 5, with 23 bases in between. This CDR3 is CASSLAFIGGQGIHEQYF. The CDR3 DNA reads TGTGCCAGCAGCTTAGCTTTCATCGGTGGGCAGGGAATCCACGAGCAGTACTTC. Looking up the rest from reference TRBV7-9 and TRBJ2-7 gives the full variable domain: DTGVSQNPRHKITKRGQNVTFRCDPISEHNRLYWYRQTLGQGPEFLTYFQNEAQLEKSRLLSDRFSAERPKGSFSTLEIQRTEQGDSAMYLCASSLAFIGGQGIHEQYFGPGTRLTVT.

The V and J genes are TRBV4-2 and TRBJ2-1; weak D call: TRBD2 (6 bases). CDR1 is LGHNA, CDR2 YNFKEQ, per germline. V lost 3 bases to trimming and J lost 9 bases, with 15 bases between them. There are 14 residues in the CDR3. The CDR3 DNA reads as TGTGCCAGCAGCCATGAAAGACTAGTAGGTGAGCAGTTCTTC. Encoded protein: CASSHERLVGEQFF.

This sequence joins TRBV3-1 and TRBJ2-4; possibly TRBD2 for D (6 bases). V lost 4 bases to trimming and J lost 4 bases, with 11 bases between them. The CDR3 length is 14 residues. CDR1 LGHDT and CDR2 YNNKEL come from the germline V gene (reference sequence). CDR3: CASSPRDWKNIQYF. CDR3 DNA sequence: TGTGCCAGCAGCCCTCGGGACTGGAAAAACATTCAGTACTTC.

The gene calls are TRBV6-1 and TRBJ2-3; no firm D call. CDR1 is MNHNS and CDR2 is SASEGT in the germline V gene. Trimming left V 3 bases short and J 11 bases short, with 18 bases between. CDR3 size: 14 residues. The CDR3 sequence is CASSESLTSSKQYF. Here the CDR3 DNA reads TGTGCCAGCAGTGAGAGCCTTACTTCCTCCAAGCAGTATTTT.

The chain recombines TRBV5-1 with TRBJ2-3, with D perhaps TRBD1 or TRBD2 (5 bases each). V lost 4 bases, J lost 5 bases, and 20 bases lay in between. Germline V lookup: CDR1 SGHRS, CDR2 YFSETQ. This CDR3 contains 16 residues. The DNA for the CDR3 is TGCGCCAGCAGCCCGCCCCTGGGTGAGAGGGGAGATACGCAGTATTTT. This translates into CASSPPLGERGDTQYF.

This chain connects TRBV5-1 to TRBJ1-4; D unclear. Trimming cost V 3 bases and J 3 bases, with 9 bases left between them. The CDR3 is 14 amino acids. The germline V gene has CDR1 SGHRS and CDR2 YFSETQ. CDR3 bases: TGCGCCAGCAGCTCGACTTGGGCTAATGAAAAACTGTTTTTT. Its translation is CASSSTWANEKLFF.

This rearrangement joins TRBV6-1 to TRBJ2-4; D possibly matches TRBD1 or TRBD2 (6 bases each). The CDR3 totals 12 residues. Germline loops: CDR1 MNHNS, CDR2 SASEGT. The V gene lost 6 bases and the J gene lost 14 bases, with 17 bases spanning the gap. CDR3: CASRPLQGGKYF. In nucleotides, the CDR3 is TGTGCCAGCAGGCCCCTACAGGGAGGAAAGTACTTC.

CDR3 protein: CASSPRTLGEQFF. The DNA of the CDR3 is TGTGCCAGCTCACCCAGGACCTTGGGGGAGCAGTTCTTC. The chain links TRBV18 to TRBJ2-1; D not resolved. Germline loops: CDR1 KGHSH, CDR2 LQKENI. This CDR3 is built from 13 residues. Trimming took 3 bases from V and 10 from J, leaving 13 bases between them.

The chain couples TRBV5-1 to TRBJ2-7; D may correspond to TRBD1 or TRBD2 (5 bases each). The CDR3 runs 16 residues. Trimming cost V 0 bases and J 0 bases, with 13 bases left between them. CDR1 and CDR2 from the germline V gene are SGHRS and YFSETQ. CDR3 region: CASSLAGQVSSYEQYF. Here the CDR3 DNA reads TGCGCCAGCAGCTTGGCGGGGCAGGTATCCTCCTACGAGCAGTACTTC.

This clonotype was counted once. The chain uses TRBV3-1 and TRBJ1-6; D might be TRBD1 (5 bases). Germline V gene lookup returns CDR1 LGHDT and CDR2 YNNKEL (reference sequence). This CDR3 has 15 residues. The V gene lost 4 bases and the J gene lost 10 bases, with 17 bases spanning the gap. CDR3 sequence: CASSRGTYGNSPLHF. CDR3 DNA sequence: TGTGCCAGCAGCCGAGGGACGTACGGGAACTCACCCCTCCACTTT.

This chain connects TRBV6-5 to TRBJ1-2, with 10 bases aligning to TRBD1. CDR1 is MNHEY and CDR2 is SVGAGI in the germline V gene. The CDR3 consists of 15 residues. V dropped 2 bases and J dropped 6; count of bases not matched to a gene: 6. The CDR3 DNA sequence: TGTGCCAGCAGTTACAGCGGAGGGACAGGGGATGGCTACACCTTC. It yields the protein CASSYSGGTGDGYTF.

The chain combines TRBV19 with TRBJ1-1, with D maybe TRBD1 (6 bases). Germline V CDR1 and CDR2: LNHDA, SQIVND (reference sequence). V lost 5 bases and J 5 bases, leaving 18 bases between the germline ends. The CDR3 length is 15 residues. The CDR3 sequence is CASSPQEGVRTEAFF. CDR3 DNA sequence: TGTGCCAGTAGTCCGCAAGAGGGGGTCAGGACTGAAGCTTTCTTT.

This clonotype was detected once. CDR3 protein: CASSPSGLPEETQYF. DNA for the CDR3: TGTGCCAGCAGTCCCTCGGGACTACCCGAAGAGACCCAGTACTTC. V and J are TRBV27 and TRBJ2-5; TRBD2 matches 7 bases. Trimming cost V 5 bases and J 3 bases; bases outside gene matches: 9. This CDR3 spans 15 amino acids. Germline V gene lookup returns CDR1 MNHEY and CDR2 SMNVEV (reference sequence).

The chain combines TRBV25-1 with TRBJ1-1; D ambiguous. The CDR3 covers 13 residues. CDR1 is MGHDK, CDR2 SYGVNS, per germline. V lost 5 bases to trimming and J lost 4 bases, with 11 bases between them. The CDR3 sequence: CASSSLGITEAFF. Here the CDR3 DNA reads TGTGCCAGCAGTAGTCTAGGCATCACTGAAGCTTTCTTT. The variable domain in full, with the rest retrieved from reference TRBV25-1 and TRBJ1-1, is EADIYQTPRYLVIGTGKKITLECSQTMGHDKMYWYQQDPGMELHLIHYSYGVNSTEKGDLSSESTVSRIRTEHFPLTLESARPSHTSQYLCASSSLGITEAFFGQGTRLTVV.